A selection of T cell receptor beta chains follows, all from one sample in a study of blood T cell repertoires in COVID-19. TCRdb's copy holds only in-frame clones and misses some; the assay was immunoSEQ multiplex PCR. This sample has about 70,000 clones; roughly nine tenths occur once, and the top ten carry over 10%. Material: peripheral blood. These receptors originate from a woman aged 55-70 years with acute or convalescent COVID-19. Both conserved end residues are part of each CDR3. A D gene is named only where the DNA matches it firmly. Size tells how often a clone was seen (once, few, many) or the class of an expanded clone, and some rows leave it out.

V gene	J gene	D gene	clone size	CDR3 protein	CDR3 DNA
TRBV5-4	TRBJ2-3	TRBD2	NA	CASSLGSGGSTDTQYF	TGTGCCAGCAGCTTGGGAAGCGGGGGGAGCACAGATACGCAGTATTTT
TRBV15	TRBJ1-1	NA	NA	CATTPGGANTEAFF	TGTGCCACCACGCCCGGGGGGGCGAACACTGAAGCTTTCTTT
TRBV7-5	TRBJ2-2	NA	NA	CARSFLSGELFF	TGTGCCAGAAGCTTCCTATCCGGGGAGCTGTTTTTT
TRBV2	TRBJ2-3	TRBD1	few	CASSRQGVTDTQYF	TGTGCCAGCAGCCGACAGGGTGTCACAGATACGCAGTATTTT
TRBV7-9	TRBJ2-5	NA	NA	CASRSGGRETQYF	TGTGCCAGCAGATCGGGGGGCCGCGAGACCCAGTACTTC
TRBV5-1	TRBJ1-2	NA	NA	CASRLSMTDSLGGYTF	TGCGCCAGCCGCTTATCAATGACGGACAGCCTGGGAGGCTACACCTTC
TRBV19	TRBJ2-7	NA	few	CASSSEYEQYF	TGTGCCAGTAGTAGTGAGTACGAGCAGTACTTC
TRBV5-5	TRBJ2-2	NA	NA	CASAGWVGDTGELFF	TGTGCCAGCGCTGGCTGGGTAGGGGACACCGGGGAGCTGTTTTTT
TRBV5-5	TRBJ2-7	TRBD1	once	CASSAGTGGWEQYF	TGTGCCAGCAGCGCCGGGACAGGGGGCTGGGAGCAGTACTTC
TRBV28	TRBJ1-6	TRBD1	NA	CASSSPGQGLYNSPLHF	TGTGCCAGCAGTTCTCCGGGACAGGGGCTTTATAATTCACCCCTCCACTTT
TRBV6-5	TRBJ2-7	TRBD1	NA	CASRTTDRAYEQYF	TGTGCCAGCAGGACCACCGACAGGGCCTACGAGCAGTACTTC
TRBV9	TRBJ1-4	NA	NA	CASSVAGMDEKLFF	TGTGCCAGCAGCGTAGCAGGGATGGATGAAAAACTGTTTTTT
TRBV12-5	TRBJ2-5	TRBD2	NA	CASYGLAGGRQETQYF	TGTGCTAGTTATGGACTAGCGGGGGGGCGGCAAGAGACCCAGTACTTC
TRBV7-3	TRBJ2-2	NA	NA	CASQGGTGELFF	TGTGCCAGCCAGGGGGGCACCGGGGAGCTGTTTTTT
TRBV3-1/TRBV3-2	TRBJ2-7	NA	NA	CASSRSSYEQYF	TGTGCCAGCAGCCGTAGCTCCTACGAGCAGTACTTC
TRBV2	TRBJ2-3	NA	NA	CATRTNTDTQYF	TGTGCCACCAGAACAAACACAGATACGCAGTATTTT
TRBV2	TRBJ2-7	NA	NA	CASSVLGRGEQYF	TGTGCCAGCAGCGTACTAGGCCGGGGCGAGCAGTACTTC
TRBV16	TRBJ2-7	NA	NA	CASSLDRDYEQYF	TGTGCCAGCAGCCTCGACAGAGATTACGAGCAGTACTTC
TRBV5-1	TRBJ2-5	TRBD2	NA	CASSLASGGTQYF	TGCGCCAGCAGCTTGGCTAGCGGAGGGACCCAGTACTTC
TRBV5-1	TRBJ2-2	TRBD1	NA	CASSPGQGIPGELFF	TGCGCCAGCAGCCCGGGACAGGGGATTCCCGGGGAGCTGTTTTTT
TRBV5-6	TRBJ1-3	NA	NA	CASSLQASGNTIYF	TGTGCCAGCAGCTTACAAGCGTCTGGAAACACCATATATTTT
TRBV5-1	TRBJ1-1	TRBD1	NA	CASSSGQDHTEAFF	TGCGCCAGCAGCTCGGGACAGGACCACACTGAAGCTTTCTTT
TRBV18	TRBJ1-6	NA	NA	CASSEDRHYNSPLHF	TGTGCCAGCTCAGAAGACAGGCACTATAATTCACCCCTCCACTTT
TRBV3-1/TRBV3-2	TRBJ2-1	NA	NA	CASSQVGSSYNEQFF	TGTGCCAGCAGCCAAGTGGGGAGCTCCTACAATGAGCAGTTCTTC
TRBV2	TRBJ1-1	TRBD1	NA	CASSAVGQGAQDTEAFF	TGTGCCAGCAGTGCGGTGGGACAGGGGGCTCAGGACACTGAAGCTTTCTTT
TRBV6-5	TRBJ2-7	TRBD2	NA	CASSESLAGMGEQYF	TGTGCCAGCAGCGAGTCCCTAGCGGGGATGGGCGAGCAGTACTTC
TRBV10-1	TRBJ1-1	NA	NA	CASSESTGETEAFF	TGCGCCAGCAGTGAGTCGACGGGAGAGACTGAAGCTTTCTTT
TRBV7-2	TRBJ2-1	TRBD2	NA	CASTSNIRGGNEQFF	TGTGCCAGCACCTCCAACATCCGGGGGGGGAATGAGCAGTTCTTC
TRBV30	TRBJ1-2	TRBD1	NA	CAFETGVGYTF	TGTGCCTTTGAGACAGGGGTTGGCTACACCTTC
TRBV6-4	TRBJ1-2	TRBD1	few	CASSDTLRDRSGYTF	TGTGCCAGCAGTGACACGCTCCGGGACAGGAGCGGCTACACCTTC